This T cell receptor (beta chain) was obtained from a study of shared clonotypes between healthy human individuals. CDR1 LNHDA and CDR2 SQIVND come from the germline V gene (reference sequence). The V gene lost 2 bases and the J gene lost 0 bases, with 11 bases spanning the gap. This CDR3 comprises 16 residues. Source study methods: Filtering differed because ImmunoSEQ produced junction-only sequences that carried no quality scores. TCRdb keeps only in-frame clones here, not all; method: immunoSEQ multiplex PCR. D and trimming come from the DNA, and the V and J calls and clone size come from that table. The sample has 1 million to 1.3 million clones, about 80% seen once.

The sequenced material came from memory CD4+ T cells from PBMCs. Subset defined: CD45RA-negative fraction. V is TRBV19 and J is TRBJ1-5; the D is unclear. This TCR came from a man aged 18 to 30 in good health. Some clones in this sample may be carry-over from other donors' samples. The CDR3 coding sequence is TGTGCCAGTAGTATATTGTTAGGTTATAGCAATCAGCCCCAGCATTTT. Translating it yields CASSILLGYSNQPQHF.